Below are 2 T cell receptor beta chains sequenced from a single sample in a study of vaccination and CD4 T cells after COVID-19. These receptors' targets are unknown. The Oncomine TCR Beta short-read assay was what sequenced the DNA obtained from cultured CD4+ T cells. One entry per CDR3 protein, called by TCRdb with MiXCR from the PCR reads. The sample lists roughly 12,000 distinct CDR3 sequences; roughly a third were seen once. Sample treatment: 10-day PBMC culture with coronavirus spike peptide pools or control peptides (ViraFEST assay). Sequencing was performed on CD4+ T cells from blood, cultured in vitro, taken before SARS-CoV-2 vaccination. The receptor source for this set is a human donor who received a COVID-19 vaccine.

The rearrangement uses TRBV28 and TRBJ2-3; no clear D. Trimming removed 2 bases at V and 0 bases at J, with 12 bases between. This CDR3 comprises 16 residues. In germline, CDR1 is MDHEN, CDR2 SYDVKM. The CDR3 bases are TGTGCCAGCAGTTTAATCCCAGACCCTAGCACAGATACGCAGTATTTT. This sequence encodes CASSLIPDPSTDTQYF.

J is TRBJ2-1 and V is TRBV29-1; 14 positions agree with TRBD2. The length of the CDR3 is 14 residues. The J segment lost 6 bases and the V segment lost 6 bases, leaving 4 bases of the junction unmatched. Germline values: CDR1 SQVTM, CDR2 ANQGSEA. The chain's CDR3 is CSVDGTSGGNEQFF. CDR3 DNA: TGCAGCGTGGACGGGACTAGCGGGGGCAATGAGCAGTTCTTC.